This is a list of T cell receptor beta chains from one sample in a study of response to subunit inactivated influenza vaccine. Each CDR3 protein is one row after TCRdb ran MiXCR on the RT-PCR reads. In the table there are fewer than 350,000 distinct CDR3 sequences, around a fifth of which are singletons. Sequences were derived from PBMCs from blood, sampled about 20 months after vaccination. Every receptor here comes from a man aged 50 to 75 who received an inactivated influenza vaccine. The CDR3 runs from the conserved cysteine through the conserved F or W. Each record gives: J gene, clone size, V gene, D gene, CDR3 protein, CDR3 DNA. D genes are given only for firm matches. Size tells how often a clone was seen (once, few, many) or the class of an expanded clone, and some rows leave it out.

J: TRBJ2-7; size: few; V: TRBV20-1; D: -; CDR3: CSALTRAGAHEQYF; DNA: TGCAGTGCCCTAACAAGGGCAGGGGCCCACGAGCAGTACTTC
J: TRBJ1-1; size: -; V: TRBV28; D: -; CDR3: CASSYYPNTEAFF; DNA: TGTGCCAGCAGTTACTACCCGAACACTGAAGCTTTCTTT
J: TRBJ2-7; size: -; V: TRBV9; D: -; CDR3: CASSVGSGGGTYEQYF; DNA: TGTGCCAGCAGCGTAGGTTCGGGTGGGGGCACCTACGAGCAGTACTTC
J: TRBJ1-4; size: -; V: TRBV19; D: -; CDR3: CASRGLRTRDEKLFF; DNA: TGTGCCAGTAGGGGGCTACGGACAAGAGATGAAAAACTGTTTTTT
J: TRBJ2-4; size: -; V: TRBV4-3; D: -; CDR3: CASSQVAGSKSIQYF; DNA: TGCGCCAGCAGCCAAGTAGCAGGGAGTAAAAGCATTCAGTACTTC
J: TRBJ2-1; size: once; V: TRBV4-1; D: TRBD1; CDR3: CASSQGRGRYNEQFF; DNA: TGCGCCAGCAGCCAAGGCAGGGGGCGATACAATGAGCAGTTCTTC
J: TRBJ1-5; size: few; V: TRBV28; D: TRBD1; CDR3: CASSLGGTVPTPQHF; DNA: TGTGCCAGCAGTTTAGGGGGGACAGTCCCTACGCCCCAGCATTTT
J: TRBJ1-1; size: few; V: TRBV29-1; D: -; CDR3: CSPAVEMNTEAFF; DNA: TGCAGCCCGGCGGTGGAGATGAACACTGAAGCTTTCTTT
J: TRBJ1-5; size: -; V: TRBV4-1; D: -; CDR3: CASSQGKGWGNQAQHF; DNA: TGCGCCAGCAGCCAAGGGAAGGGATGGGGCAATCAGGCCCAGCATTTT
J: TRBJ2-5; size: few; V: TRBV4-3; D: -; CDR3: CASSQDGVPGETQYF; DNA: TGCGCCAGCAGCCAAGATGGGGTTCCTGGAGAGACCCAGTACTTC
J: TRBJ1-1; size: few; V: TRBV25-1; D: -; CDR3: CASTLGTGISEAFF; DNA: TGTGCCAGCACGTTAGGGACGGGGATTTCTGAAGCTTTCTTT
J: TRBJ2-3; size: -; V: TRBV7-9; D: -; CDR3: CARSPPGVEDTQYF; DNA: TGTGCCAGAAGCCCCCCAGGGGTGGAAGATACGCAGTATTTT
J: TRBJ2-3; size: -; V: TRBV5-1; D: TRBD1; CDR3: CASSRDRGQDTQYF; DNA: TGCGCCAGCAGCCGGGACAGGGGGCAAGATACGCAGTATTTT
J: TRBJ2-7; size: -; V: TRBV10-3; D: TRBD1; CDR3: CAINSDRGLNEQYF; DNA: TGTGCCATCAACTCGGACAGGGGGCTCAACGAGCAGTACTTC
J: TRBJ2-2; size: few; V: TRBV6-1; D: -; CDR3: CASSRVLSTGELFF; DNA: TGTGCCAGCAGCCGGGTCTTATCCACCGGGGAGCTGTTTTTT
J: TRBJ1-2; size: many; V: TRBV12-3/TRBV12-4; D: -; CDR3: CASSLGSSYGYTF; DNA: TGTGCCAGCAGTTTGGGGTCCAGCTATGGCTACACCTTC
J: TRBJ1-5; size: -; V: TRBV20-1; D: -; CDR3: CSARERARQGPQPQHF; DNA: TGCAGTGCTAGAGAACGGGCTAGGCAGGGCCCTCAGCCCCAGCATTTT
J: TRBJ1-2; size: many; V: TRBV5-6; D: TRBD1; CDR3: CASSSSIRDRVYGYTF; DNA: TGTGCCAGCAGCTCATCGATCCGGGACAGGGTCTATGGCTACACCTTC
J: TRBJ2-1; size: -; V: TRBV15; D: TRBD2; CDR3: CATRAGGQGNEQFF; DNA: TGTGCCACCAGAGCGGGAGGGCAGGGCAATGAGCAGTTCTTC
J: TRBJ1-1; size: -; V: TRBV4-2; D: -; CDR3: CASSRGEMNTEAFF; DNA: TGTGCCAGCAGCCGGGGGGAGATGAACACTGAAGCTTTCTTT
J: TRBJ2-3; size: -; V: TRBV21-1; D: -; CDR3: CASSKVPGQAAVTSAKRTDTQYF; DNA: TGTGCCAGCAGCAAAGTGCCGGGACAGGCCGCCGTGACTAGCGCCAAACGCACAGATACGCAGTATTTT
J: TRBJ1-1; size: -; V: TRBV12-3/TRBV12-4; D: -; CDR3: CASNFRRVNTEAFF; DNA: TGTGCCAGCAACTTTAGACGGGTGAACACTGAAGCTTTCTTT